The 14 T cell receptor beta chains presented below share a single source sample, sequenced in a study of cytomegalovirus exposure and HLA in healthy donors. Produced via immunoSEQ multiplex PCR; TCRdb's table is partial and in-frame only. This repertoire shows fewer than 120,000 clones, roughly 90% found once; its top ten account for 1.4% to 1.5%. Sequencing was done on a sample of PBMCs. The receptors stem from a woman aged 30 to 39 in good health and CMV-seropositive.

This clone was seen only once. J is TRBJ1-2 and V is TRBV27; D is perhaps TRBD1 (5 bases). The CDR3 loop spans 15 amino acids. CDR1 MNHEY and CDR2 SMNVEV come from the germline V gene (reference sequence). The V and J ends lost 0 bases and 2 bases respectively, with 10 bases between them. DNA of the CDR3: TGTGCCAGCAGTTTATCGGGCAGGGCAAACTATGGCTACACCTTC. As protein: CASSLSGRANYGYTF.

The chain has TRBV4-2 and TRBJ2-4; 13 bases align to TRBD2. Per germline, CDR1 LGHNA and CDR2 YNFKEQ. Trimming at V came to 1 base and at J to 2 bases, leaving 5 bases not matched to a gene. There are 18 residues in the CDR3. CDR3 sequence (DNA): TGTGCCAGCAGCCAAGGGACTAGCGGGAGTGGAACCAAAAACATTCAGTACTTC. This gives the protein CASSQGTSGSGTKNIQYF.

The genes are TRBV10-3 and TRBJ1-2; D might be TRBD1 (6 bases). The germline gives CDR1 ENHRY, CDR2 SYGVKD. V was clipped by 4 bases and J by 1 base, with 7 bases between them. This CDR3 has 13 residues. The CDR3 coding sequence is TGTGCCATCAGTGGGACAGTTAACTATGGCTACACCTTC. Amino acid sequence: CAISGTVNYGYTF.

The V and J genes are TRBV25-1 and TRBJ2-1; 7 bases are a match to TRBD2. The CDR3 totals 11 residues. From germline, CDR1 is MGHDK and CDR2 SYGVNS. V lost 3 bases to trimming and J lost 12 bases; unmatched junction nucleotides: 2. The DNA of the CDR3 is TGTGCCAGCAGTGAGTGGGGGGGGCAGTTCTTC. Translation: CASSEWGGQFF. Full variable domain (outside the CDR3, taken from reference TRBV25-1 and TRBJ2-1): EADIYQTPRYLVIGTGKKITLECSQTMGHDKMYWYQQDPGMELHLIHYSYGVNSTEKGDLSSESTVSRIRTEHFPLTLESARPSHTSQYLCASSEWGGQFFGPGTRLTVL.

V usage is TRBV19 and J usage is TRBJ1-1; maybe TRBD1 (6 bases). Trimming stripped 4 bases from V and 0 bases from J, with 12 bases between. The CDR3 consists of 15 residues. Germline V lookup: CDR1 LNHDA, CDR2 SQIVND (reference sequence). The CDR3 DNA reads TGTGCCAGTAGTACCCACAGGGCACTGAACACTGAAGCTTTCTTT. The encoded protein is CASSTHRALNTEAFF. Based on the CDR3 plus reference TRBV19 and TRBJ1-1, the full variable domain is DGGITQSPKYLFRKEGQNVTLSCEQNLNHDAMYWYRQDPGQGLRLIYYSQIVNDFQKGDIAEGYSVSREKKESFPLTVTSAQKNPTAFYLCASSTHRALNTEAFFGQGTRLTVV.

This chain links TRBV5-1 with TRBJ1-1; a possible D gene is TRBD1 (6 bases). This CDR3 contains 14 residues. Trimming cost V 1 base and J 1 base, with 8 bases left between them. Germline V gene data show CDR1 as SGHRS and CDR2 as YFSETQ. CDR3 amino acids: CASSLWGQNTEAFF. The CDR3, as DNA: TGCGCCAGCAGCTTGTGGGGACAGAACACTGAAGCTTTCTTT.

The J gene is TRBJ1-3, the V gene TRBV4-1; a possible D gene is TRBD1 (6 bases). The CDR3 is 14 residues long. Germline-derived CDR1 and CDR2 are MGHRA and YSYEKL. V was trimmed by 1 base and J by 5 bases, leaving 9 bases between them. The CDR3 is CASSQVGGRNTIYF. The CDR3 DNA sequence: TGCGCCAGCAGCCAAGTTGGGGGCAGAAACACCATATATTTT.

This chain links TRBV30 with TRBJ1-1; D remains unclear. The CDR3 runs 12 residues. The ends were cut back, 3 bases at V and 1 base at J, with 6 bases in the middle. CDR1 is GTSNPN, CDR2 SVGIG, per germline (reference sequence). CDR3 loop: CAWRRQNTEAFF. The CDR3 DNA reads TGTGCCTGGAGGAGACAGAACACTGAAGCTTTCTTT. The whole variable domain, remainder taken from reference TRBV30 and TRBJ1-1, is SQTIHQWPATLVQPVGSPLSLECTVEGTSNPNLYWYRQAAGRGLQLLFYSVGIGQISSEVPQNLSASRPQDRQFILSSKKLLLSDSGFYLCAWRRQNTEAFFGQGTRLTVV.

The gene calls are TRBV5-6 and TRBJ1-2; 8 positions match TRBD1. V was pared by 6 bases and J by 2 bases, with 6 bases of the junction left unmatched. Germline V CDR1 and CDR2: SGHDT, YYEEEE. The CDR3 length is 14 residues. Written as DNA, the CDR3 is TGTGCCAGCACCTACCGGACAGGGAACTATGGCTACACCTTC. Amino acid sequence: CASTYRTGNYGYTF.

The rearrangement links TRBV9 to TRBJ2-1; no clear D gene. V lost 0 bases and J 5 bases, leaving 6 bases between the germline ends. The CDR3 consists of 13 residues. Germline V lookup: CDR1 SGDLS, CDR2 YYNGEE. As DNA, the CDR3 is TGTGCCAGCAGCGTAGCTATCCACAATGAGCAGTTCTTC. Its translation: CASSVAIHNEQFF.

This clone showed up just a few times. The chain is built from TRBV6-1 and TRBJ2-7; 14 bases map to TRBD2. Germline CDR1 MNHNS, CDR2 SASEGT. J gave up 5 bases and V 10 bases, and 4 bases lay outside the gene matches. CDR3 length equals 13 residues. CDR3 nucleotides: TGTGCCAACGGACTAGCGGGGGGTCACGAGCAGTACTTC. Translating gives CANGLAGGHEQYF.

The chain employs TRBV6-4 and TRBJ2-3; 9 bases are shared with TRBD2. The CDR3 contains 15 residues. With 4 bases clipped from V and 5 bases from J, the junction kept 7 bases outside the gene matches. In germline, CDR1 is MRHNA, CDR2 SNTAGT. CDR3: CASSATSGREDTQYF. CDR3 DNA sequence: TGTGCCAGCAGTGCGACTAGCGGAAGGGAAGATACGCAGTATTTT.

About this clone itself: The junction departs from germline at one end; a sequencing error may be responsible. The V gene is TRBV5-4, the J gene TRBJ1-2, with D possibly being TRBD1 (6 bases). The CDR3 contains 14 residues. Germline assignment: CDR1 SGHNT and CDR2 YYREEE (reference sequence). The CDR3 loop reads CASSPSGQLLAVVF. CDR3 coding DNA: TGTGCCAGCAGCCCATCCGGACAGCTTCTCGCCGTTGTCTTC.

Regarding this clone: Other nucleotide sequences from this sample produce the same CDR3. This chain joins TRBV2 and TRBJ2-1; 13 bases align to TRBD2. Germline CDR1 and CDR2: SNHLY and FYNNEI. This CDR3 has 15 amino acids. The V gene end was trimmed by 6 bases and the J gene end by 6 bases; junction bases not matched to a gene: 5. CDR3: CASSERLAGGNEQFF. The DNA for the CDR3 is TGTGCCAGCAGCGAAAGACTAGCGGGAGGCAATGAGCAGTTCTTC. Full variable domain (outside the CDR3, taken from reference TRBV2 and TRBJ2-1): EPEVTQTPSHQVTQMGQEVILRCVPISNHLYFYWYRQILGQKVEFLVSFYNNEISEKSEIFDDQFSVERPDGSNFTLKIRSTKLEDSAMYFCASSERLAGGNEQFFGPGTRLTVL.